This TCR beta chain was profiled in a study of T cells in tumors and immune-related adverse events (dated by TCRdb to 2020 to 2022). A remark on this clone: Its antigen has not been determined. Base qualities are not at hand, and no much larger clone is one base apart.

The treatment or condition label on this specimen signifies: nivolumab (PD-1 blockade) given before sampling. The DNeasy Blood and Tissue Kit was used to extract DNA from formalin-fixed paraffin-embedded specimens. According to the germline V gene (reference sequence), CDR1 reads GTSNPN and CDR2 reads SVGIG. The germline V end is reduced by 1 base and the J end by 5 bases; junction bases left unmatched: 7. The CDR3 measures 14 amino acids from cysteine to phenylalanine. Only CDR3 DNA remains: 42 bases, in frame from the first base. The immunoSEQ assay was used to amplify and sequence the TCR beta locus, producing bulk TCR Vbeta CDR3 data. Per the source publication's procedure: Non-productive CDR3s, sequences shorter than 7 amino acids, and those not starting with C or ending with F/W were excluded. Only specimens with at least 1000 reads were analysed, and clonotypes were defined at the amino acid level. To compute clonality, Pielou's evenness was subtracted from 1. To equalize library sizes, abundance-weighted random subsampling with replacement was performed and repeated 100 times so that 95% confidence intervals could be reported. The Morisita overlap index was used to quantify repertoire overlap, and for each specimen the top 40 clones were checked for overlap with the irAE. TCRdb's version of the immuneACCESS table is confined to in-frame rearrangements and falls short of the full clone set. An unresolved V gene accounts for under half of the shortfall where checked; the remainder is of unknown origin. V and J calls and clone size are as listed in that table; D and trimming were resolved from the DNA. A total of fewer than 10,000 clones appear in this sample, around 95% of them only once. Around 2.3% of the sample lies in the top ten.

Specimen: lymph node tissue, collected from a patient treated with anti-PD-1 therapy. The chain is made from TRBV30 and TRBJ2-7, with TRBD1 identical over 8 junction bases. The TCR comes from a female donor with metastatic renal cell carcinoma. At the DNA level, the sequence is TGTGCCTGGAGTGCCGGGACAGGCGTCCACGAGCAGTACTTC. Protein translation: CAWSAGTGVHEQYF.